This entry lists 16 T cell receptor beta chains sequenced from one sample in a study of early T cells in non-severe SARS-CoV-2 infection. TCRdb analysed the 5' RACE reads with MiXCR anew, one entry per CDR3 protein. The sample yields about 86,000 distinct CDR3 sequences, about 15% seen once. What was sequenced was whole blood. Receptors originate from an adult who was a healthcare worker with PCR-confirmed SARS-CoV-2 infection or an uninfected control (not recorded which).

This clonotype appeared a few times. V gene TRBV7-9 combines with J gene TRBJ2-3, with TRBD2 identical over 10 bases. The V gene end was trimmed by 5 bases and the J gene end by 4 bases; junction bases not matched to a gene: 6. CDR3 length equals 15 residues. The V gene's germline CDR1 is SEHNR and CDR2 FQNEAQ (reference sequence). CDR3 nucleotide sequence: TGTGCCAGCAGCCCGACTAGCGGGTTCCCAGATACGCAGTATTTT. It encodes CASSPTSGFPDTQYF.

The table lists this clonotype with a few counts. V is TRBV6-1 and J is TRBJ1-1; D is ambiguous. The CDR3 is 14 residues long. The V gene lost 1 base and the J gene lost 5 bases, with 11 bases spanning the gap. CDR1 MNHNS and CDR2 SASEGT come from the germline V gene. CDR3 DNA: TGTGCCAGCAGTGAAGTGGGAGGAAATACTGAAGCTTTCTTT. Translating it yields CASSEVGGNTEAFF.

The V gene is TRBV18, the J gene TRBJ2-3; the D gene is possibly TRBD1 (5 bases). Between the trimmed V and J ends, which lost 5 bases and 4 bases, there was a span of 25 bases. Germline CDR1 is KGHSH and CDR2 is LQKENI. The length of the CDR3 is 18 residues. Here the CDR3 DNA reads TGTGCCAGCTCAGCAACCGGGCAGGGCTACATCAGTTCAGATACGCAGTATTTT. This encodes CASSATGQGYISSDTQYF.

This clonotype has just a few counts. CDR3 amino acids: CSVRRITGELFF. CDR3 sequence (DNA): TGCAGCGTCCGACGAATCACCGGGGAGCTGTTTTTT. The chain joins TRBV29-1 to TRBJ2-2; no firm D call. This CDR3 comprises 12 residues. Trimming cost V 6 bases and J 4 bases, with 9 bases left between them. Germline V gene sequence: CDR1 SQVTM, CDR2 ANQGSEA.

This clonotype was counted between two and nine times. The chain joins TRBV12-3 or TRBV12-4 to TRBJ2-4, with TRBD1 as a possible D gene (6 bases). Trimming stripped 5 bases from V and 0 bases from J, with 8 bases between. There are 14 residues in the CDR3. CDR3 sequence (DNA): TGTGCCAGCAGTCCGACAGGAGCCAAAAACATTCAGTACTTC. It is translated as CASSPTGAKNIQYF.

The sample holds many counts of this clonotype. The CDR3 protein is CAWSKGANYGYTF. The DNA of the CDR3 is TGTGCCTGGAGTAAAGGAGCTAACTATGGCTACACCTTC. The V call is TRBV30, the J call TRBJ1-2; no reliable D call. V was trimmed by 2 bases and J by 0 bases, leaving 7 bases between them. Germline CDR1 and CDR2: GTSNPN and SVGIG (reference sequence). This CDR3 is 13 amino acids long.

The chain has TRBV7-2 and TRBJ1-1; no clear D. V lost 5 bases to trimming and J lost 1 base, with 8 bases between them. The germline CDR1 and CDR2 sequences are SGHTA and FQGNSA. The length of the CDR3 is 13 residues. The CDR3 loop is CASSPSSNTEAFF. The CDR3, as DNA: TGTGCCAGCAGCCCCTCATCGAACACTGAAGCTTTCTTT.

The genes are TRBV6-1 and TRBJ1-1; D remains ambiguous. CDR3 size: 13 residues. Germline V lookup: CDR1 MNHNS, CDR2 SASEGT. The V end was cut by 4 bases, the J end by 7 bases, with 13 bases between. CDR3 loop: CASSAPDWIEAFF. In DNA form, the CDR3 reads TGTGCCAGCAGTGCCCCCGATTGGATTGAAGCTTTCTTT.

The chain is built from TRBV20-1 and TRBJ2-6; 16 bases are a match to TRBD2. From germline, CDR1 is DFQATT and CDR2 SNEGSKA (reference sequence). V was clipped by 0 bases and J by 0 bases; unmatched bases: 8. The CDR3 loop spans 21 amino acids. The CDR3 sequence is CSARDQKGLAGGYSGANVLTF. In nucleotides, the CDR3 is TGCAGTGCTAGAGATCAGAAGGGACTAGCGGGAGGGTACTCTGGGGCCAACGTCCTGACTTTC.

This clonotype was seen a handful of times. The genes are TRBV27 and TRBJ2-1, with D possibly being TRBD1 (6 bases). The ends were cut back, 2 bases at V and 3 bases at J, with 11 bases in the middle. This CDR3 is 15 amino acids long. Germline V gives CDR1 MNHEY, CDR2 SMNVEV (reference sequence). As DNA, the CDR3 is TGTGCCAGCAGTTTAGATGGGACAAACTACAATGAGCAGTTCTTC. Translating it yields CASSLDGTNYNEQFF.

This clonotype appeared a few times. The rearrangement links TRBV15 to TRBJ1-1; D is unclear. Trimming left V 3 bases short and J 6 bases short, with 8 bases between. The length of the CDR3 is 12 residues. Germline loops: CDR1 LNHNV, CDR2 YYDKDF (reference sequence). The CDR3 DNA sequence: TGTGCCACCAGCAGGGCCGGGGCTGAAGCTTTCTTT. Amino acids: CATSRAGAEAFF.

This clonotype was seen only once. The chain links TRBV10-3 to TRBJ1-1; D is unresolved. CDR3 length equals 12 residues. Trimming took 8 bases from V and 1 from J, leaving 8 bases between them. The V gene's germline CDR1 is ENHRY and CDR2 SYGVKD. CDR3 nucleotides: TGTGCCATCTCAGACACGAACACTGAAGCTTTCTTT. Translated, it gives CAISDTNTEAFF.

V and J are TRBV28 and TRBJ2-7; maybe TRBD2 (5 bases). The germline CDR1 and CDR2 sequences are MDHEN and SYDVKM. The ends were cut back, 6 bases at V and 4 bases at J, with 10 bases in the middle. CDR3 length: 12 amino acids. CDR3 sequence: CASRQPGYEQYF. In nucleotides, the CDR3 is TGTGCCAGCAGACAACCGGGATACGAGCAGTACTTC.

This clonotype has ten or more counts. The CDR3 here is CASSLAPLAGNTIYF. CDR3 in DNA: TGTGCCAGCAGTTTAGCGCCTCTCGCTGGAAACACCATATATTTT. V gene TRBV12-3 or TRBV12-4 combines with J gene TRBJ1-3, with D unclear. This CDR3 is built from 15 residues. V was cut by 0 bases and J by 2 bases, with 8 bases left in between.

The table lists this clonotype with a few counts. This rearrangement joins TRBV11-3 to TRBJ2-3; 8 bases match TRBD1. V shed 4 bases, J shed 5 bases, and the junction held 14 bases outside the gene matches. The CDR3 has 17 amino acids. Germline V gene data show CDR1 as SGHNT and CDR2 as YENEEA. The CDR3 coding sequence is TGTGCCAGCAGCTACGGAGGACAGGGAAGGTTTGGAGATACGCAGTATTTT. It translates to CASSYGGQGRFGDTQYF.

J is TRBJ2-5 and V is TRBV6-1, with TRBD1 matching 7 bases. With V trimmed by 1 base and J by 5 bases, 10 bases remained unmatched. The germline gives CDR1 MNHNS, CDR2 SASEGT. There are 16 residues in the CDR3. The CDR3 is CASSEVDRAFGETQYF. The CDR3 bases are TGTGCCAGCAGTGAAGTTGACAGGGCGTTCGGCGAGACCCAGTACTTC.